A single sample gave rise to the 15 T cell receptor beta chains below, sequenced in a study of OX40 agonist ivuxolimab in advanced cancers. Libraries were prepared by immunoSEQ multiplex PCR; TCRdb keeps only in-frame clonotypes and omits some of them. This table holds 75,000 to 90,000 clones, approximately 90% found once. Material: CD4+ or CD8+ T cells sorted from blood, obtained in a trial of the OX40 agonist ivuxolimab. All receptors come from an adult with an advanced solid tumor such as melanoma, head and neck, liver or kidney cancer.

V gene TRBV27 combines with J gene TRBJ2-5; 11 bases agree with TRBD2. The CDR3 has 14 residues. CDR1 MNHEY and CDR2 SMNVEV come from the germline V gene (reference sequence). The V and J ends lost 3 bases and 9 bases, in that order; junction bases with no gene match: 6. CDR3 bases: TGTGCCAGCAGTTTGGGACTAGCGGAGGCAGCCCAGTACTTC. This codes for CASSLGLAEAAQYF.

This clone appeared a single time. The V call is TRBV10-1, the J call TRBJ2-1; 8 positions agree with TRBD2. The CDR3 covers 16 residues. Germline V CDR1 and CDR2: WNHNN, SYGVQD (reference sequence). J was trimmed by 2 bases and V by 6 bases; bases with no gene match: 9. CDR3 in DNA: TGCGCCAGCAGAGGACTAAGCGGGGGTACCTACAATGAGCAGTTCTTC. The encoded protein is CASRGLSGGTYNEQFF.

The chain links TRBV30 to TRBJ1-3; unclear D gene. This CDR3 region has 13 residues. V was shortened by 4 bases and J by 0 bases, with 7 bases between the two germline ends. Germline CDR1 is GTSNPN and CDR2 is SVGIG (reference sequence). The CDR3 nucleotides read TGTGCCTGGACCCGGGACTCTGGAAACACCATATATTTT. It is translated as CAWTRDSGNTIYF.

The CDR3 sequence: CASSPSAGSNSYEQYF. Here the CDR3 DNA reads TGTGCCAGCAGCCCAAGCGCGGGATCGAACTCCTACGAGCAGTACTTC. The V call is TRBV7-6, the J call TRBJ2-7, with D possibly TRBD2 on 6 matching bases. The germline CDR1 and CDR2 sequences are SGHVS and FNYEAQ. The V end was cut by 5 bases, the J end by 0 bases, with 17 bases between. The CDR3 covers 16 residues.

The V and J genes are TRBV5-1 and TRBJ2-1; TRBD2 is a possible D gene (6 bases). The CDR3 consists of 17 residues. Trimming pared 0 bases from V and 1 base from J, leaving 14 bases between. The germline V gene encodes CDR1 SGHRS and CDR2 YFSETQ. CDR3 loop: CASSLGERESSYNEQFF. In DNA, the CDR3 is TGCGCCAGCAGCTTGGGAGAACGGGAGAGTTCCTACAATGAGCAGTTCTTC. The variable domain in full, completed from reference TRBV5-1 and TRBJ2-1, reads KAGVTQTPRYLIKTRGQQVTLSCSPISGHRSVSWYQQTPGQGLQFLFEYFSETQRNKGNFPGRFSGRQFSNSRSEMNVSTLELGDSALYLCASSLGERESSYNEQFFGPGTRLTVL.

Concerning this clone: The junction does not match germline at one end; this may be a read error. The CDR3 bases are TGTGCCAGCTCCCCACAGGGGACCATGAAAGATACGCAGTATTTT. It is translated as CASSPQGTMKDTQYF. The J gene is TRBJ2-3, the V gene TRBV18, with 7 bases identical to TRBD1. The CDR3 extends over 15 amino acids. Germline loops: CDR1 KGHSH, CDR2 LQKENI.

This rearrangement joins TRBV6-1 to TRBJ1-5; D remains ambiguous. Germline CDR1 MNHNS, CDR2 SASEGT. The CDR3 has 13 residues. Trimming stripped 5 bases from V and 6 bases from J, with 11 bases between. The CDR3, as DNA: TGTGCCAGCAGTCACCGAGAGGGTCAGCCCCAGCATTTT. As protein: CASSHREGQPQHF.

J is TRBJ1-6 and V is TRBV19, with D hard to call. The CDR3 has 12 residues. Deletions cut 5 bases from V and 11 bases from J, with 10 bases between. Germline V lookup: CDR1 LNHDA, CDR2 SQIVND (reference sequence). The CDR3 DNA reads TGTGCCAGTAGTCTACGTACGGCACCCCTCCACTTT. Translation: CASSLRTAPLHF. The full variable domain, completed using reference TRBV19 and TRBJ1-6, is DGGITQSPKYLFRKEGQNVTLSCEQNLNHDAMYWYRQDPGQGLRLIYYSQIVNDFQKGDIAEGYSVSREKKESFPLTVTSAQKNPTAFYLCASSLRTAPLHFGNGTRLTVT.

This chain links TRBV2 with TRBJ2-7; no clear D gene. Germline V gene sequence: CDR1 SNHLY, CDR2 FYNNEI. The CDR3 contains 12 residues. Trimming took off 5 bases at V and 0 bases at J, with 5 bases between the two ends. CDR3 residues: CASSRNSYEQYF. As DNA, the CDR3 is TGTGCCAGCAGTCGAAACTCCTACGAGCAGTACTTC.

DNA of the CDR3: TGTGCCAGCACCACGGGGACAGGGCGTGGGGCCAACGTCCTGACTTTC. Protein sequence: CASTTGTGRGANVLTF. The V gene is TRBV11-2, the J gene TRBJ2-6; TRBD1 aligns across 9 bases. Germline V gives CDR1 SGHAT, CDR2 FQNNGV. The CDR3 runs to 16 residues. Trimming took 7 bases from V and 3 from J; bases not matched to a gene: 7.

CDR3 sequence: CASSLAPGQETQYF. The CDR3 nucleotides read TGTGCCAGCAGCTTAGCCCCGGGGCAAGAGACCCAGTACTTC. J is TRBJ2-5 and V is TRBV7-8; weak D call: TRBD2 (5 bases). Trimming stripped 0 bases from V and 2 bases from J, with 7 bases between. The CDR3 runs 14 residues. Germline V gene lookup returns CDR1 SGHVS and CDR2 FQNEAQ.

The chain recombines TRBV11-2 with TRBJ2-7; D perhaps matches TRBD2 (5 bases). V lost 5 bases to trimming and J lost 2 bases, with 13 bases between them. CDR3 length equals 14 residues. CDR1 SGHAT and CDR2 FQNNGV come from the germline V gene. The CDR3 DNA reads as TGTGCCAGCAGCCTAGCATCACGAACCTACGAGCAGTACTTC. Residues: CASSLASRTYEQYF.

This clone was counted once. The CDR3 here is CASSLSRLNTEAFF. In nucleotides, the CDR3 is TGCGCCAGCAGCTTGAGCAGGCTGAACACTGAAGCTTTCTTT. V gene TRBV5-1 combines with J gene TRBJ1-1; D is unclear. CDR1 is SGHRS and CDR2 is YFSETQ in the germline V gene. V shed 1 base and J shed 0 bases, with 7 bases lying between them. CDR3 length: 14 amino acids. Complete variable domain (other parts from reference TRBV5-1 and TRBJ1-1): KAGVTQTPRYLIKTRGQQVTLSCSPISGHRSVSWYQQTPGQGLQFLFEYFSETQRNKGNFPGRFSGRQFSNSRSEMNVSTLELGDSALYLCASSLSRLNTEAFFGQGTRLTVV.

CDR3: CASSLAADHTEAFF. CDR3 DNA sequence: TGCGCCAGCAGCTTGGCTGCGGACCACACTGAAGCTTTCTTT. The chain couples TRBV5-1 to TRBJ1-1; D gene ambiguous. Germline V gives CDR1 SGHRS, CDR2 YFSETQ. V lost 0 bases, J lost 3 bases, and 9 bases lay in between. This CDR3 contains 14 residues.

The gene calls are TRBV6-1 and TRBJ2-5; no reliable D call. This CDR3 comprises 11 residues. Trimming took off 7 bases at V and 5 bases at J, with 8 bases between the two ends. Germline CDR1 is MNHNS and CDR2 is SASEGT. The CDR3 bases are TGTGCCAGCACCGAAGGGGAGACCCAGTACTTC. Translated, it gives CASTEGETQYF.